This T cell receptor beta chain was identified in a study of monozygotic twins with inflammatory bowel disease. Through template switching, UMIs that included a 6-nucleotide sample barcode were added. TCRdb derives one entry per CDR3 protein from the 5' RACE reads, leaving out DNA. Here the sample table reports about 210,000 distinct CDR3 sequences. The CDR3 extends over 13 amino acids. Germline loops: CDR1 SGDLS, CDR2 YYNGEE. Study findings and constraints: Distinct T cell subtypes could not be told apart. With inverse Simpson as the measure, TCRbeta diversity was lower in IBD patients than in healthy co-twins. Backing was not found for a single strong signal or clonotype associated with IBD.

About this clonotype: The antigen remains unidentified.

Sequencing input: blood. The genes are TRBV9 and TRBJ2-1. The source of this sequence is a human donor with ulcerative colitis or Crohn's disease, or a healthy co-twin of an affected twin (not recorded which). CDR3 sequence reads: CASSVQIYNEQFF.